A selection of T cell receptor beta chains follows, all from one sample in a study of CD8 T cells in Susac syndrome. TCRdb reprocessed the immunoSEQ multiplex PCR reads via MiXCR and lists one record per CDR3 protein. The sample records about 24,000 distinct CDR3 sequences, just under 95% being singletons. Sequencing used CD8+ T cells from PBMCs. These TCRs come from a human donor with Susac syndrome. Each CDR3 is given with its conserved first and last residue. A D gene is named only where the DNA matches it firmly. Rows give clone size only sometimes, using once, few, many, or a class for an expanded clone.

clone size	V gene	J gene	D gene	CDR3 DNA	CDR3 protein
.	TRBV4-2	TRBJ2-1	.	TGTGCCACCCCGGCTGAGCAGTTCTTC	CATPAEQFF
.	TRBV4-1	TRBJ1-1	.	TGCGCCAGCAGCTTGGACAGAAATGAAGCTTTCTTT	CASSLDRNEAFF
.	TRBV28	TRBJ1-1	TRBD1	TGTGCCAGCAGTGGAGACAGGGGGAACACTGAAGCTTTCTTT	CASSGDRGNTEAFF
.	TRBV5-6	TRBJ2-7	.	TGTGCCAGCAGCACCGACGGCCTCTCCTACGAGCAGTACTTC	CASSTDGLSYEQYF
.	TRBV28	TRBJ2-3	.	TGTGCCAGCAGCCTTTTCCCCACAGATACGCAGTATTTT	CASSLFPTDTQYF
.	TRBV21-1	TRBJ1-5	.	TGTGCCAGCAGCAAAGATGGCGGACAGGACAATCAGCCCCAGCATTTT	CASSKDGGQDNQPQHF
.	TRBV19	TRBJ1-1	.	TGTGCCAGTAGTGCCCACGTTGGCCCAAACACTGAAGCTTTCTTT	CASSAHVGPNTEAFF
.	TRBV5-1	TRBJ2-2	.	TGCGCCAGCAGCACGGGACTGCCGAACACCGGGGAGCTGTTTTTT	CASSTGLPNTGELFF
.	TRBV14	TRBJ2-7	.	TGTGCCAGCAGCCAAGTTATATCGAGGGATAGAGGGCAGTACTTC	CASSQVISRDRGQYF
.	TRBV6-2/TRBV6-3	TRBJ2-2	.	TGTGCCAGCAGTTTCAGGGGCAACACCGGGGAGCTGTTTTTT	CASSFRGNTGELFF
.	TRBV28	TRBJ1-1	TRBD1	TGTGCCAGCCGGTCCCCGACAGGGTGGAGTCCTGAAGCTTTCTTT	CASRSPTGWSPEAFF
.	TRBV5-1	TRBJ1-4	.	TGCGCCAGCAGCTTGGGGACTGGCGGCGGTGAAAAACTGTTTTTT	CASSLGTGGGEKLFF
.	TRBV5-1	TRBJ2-4	TRBD2	TGCGCCAGCAGCCCCCGGACAGCGGGGGACATTCAGTACTTC	CASSPRTAGDIQYF
.	TRBV11-2	TRBJ2-5	.	TGTGCCAGCAGCTTTGGCCGGCGGACGATCCAAGAGACCCAGTACTTC	CASSFGRRTIQETQYF
.	TRBV19	TRBJ2-1	TRBD2	TGTGCCAGTAGTAGACTAGCGGAGCAGTTCTTC	CASSRLAEQFF
.	TRBV4-3	TRBJ1-2	TRBD1	TGCGCCAGCAGCCAAGTTCTTAGGGGACAGGGGATTACTAACTATGGCTACACCTTC	CASSQVLRGQGITNYGYTF
.	TRBV28	TRBJ1-1	.	TGTGCCAGCAGGCCGGAGGGGGTACGAACTGAAGCTTTCTTT	CASRPEGVRTEAFF
.	TRBV6-4	TRBJ1-1	.	TGTGCCAGCAGTGACGGGTTGAACACTGAAGCTTTCTTT	CASSDGLNTEAFF
once	TRBV7-9	TRBJ1-5	.	TGTGCCAGCAGCTTAGCACAGGGCGGCTCCTACAATCAGCCCCAGCATTTT	CASSLAQGGSYNQPQHF
once	TRBV4-2	TRBJ2-7	TRBD1	TGTGCCAGCAGCCACGAAGGGGGCTCTTACGAGCAGTACTTC	CASSHEGGSYEQYF
.	TRBV7-9	TRBJ1-2	.	TGTGCCAGCTCCGACACCAAGAATGGCTACACCTTC	CASSDTKNGYTF
.	TRBV29-1	TRBJ2-6	.	TGCAGTGTATTGTTACAAAAAAGTGGTGGGGCCAACGTCCTGACTTTC	CSVLLQKSGGANVLTF
.	TRBV28	TRBJ2-1	TRBD2	TGTGCCAGCAGCCCGGGACTAGTGAATGAGCAGTTCTTC	CASSPGLVNEQFF
.	TRBV4-3	TRBJ1-2	.	TGCGCCAGCAGCCAAGAAAGGGCGATAGTCTATGGCTACACCTTC	CASSQERAIVYGYTF
.	TRBV28	TRBJ1-2	.	TGTGCCAGCAGTTTAGTAGGGGGTCGGTATGGCTACACCTTC	CASSLVGGRYGYTF
.	TRBV27	TRBJ2-1	TRBD2	TGTGCCAGCAGTGGCCCCTACGGGGGGACGGGCAATGAGCAGTTCTTC	CASSGPYGGTGNEQFF
once	TRBV24-1	TRBJ2-5	.	TGTGCCACCAGACCCAGAGACAACCAAGAGACCCAGTACTTC	CATRPRDNQETQYF
.	TRBV19	TRBJ2-1	TRBD1	TGTGCCAGTAGTATGGACAGGGGAATCTACAATGAGCAGTTCTTC	CASSMDRGIYNEQFF
once	TRBV5-6	TRBJ2-1	TRBD1	TGTGCCAGCAGCTTGTCGGACAGGCGGTTCTTC	CASSLSDRRFF
.	TRBV19	TRBJ1-2	.	TGTGCCAGTAGTATAGTTGGCTTACTGGCTGATGGCTACACCTTC	CASSIVGLLADGYTF
.	TRBV7-6	TRBJ2-7	TRBD1	TGTGCCAGCAGCTTAAGTCGGACAGGGGGCTCCTACGAGCAGTACTTC	CASSLSRTGGSYEQYF
.	TRBV20-1	TRBJ2-5	.	TGCAGTGCTAGAGGTTCCAGGGGAGAGACCCAGTACTTC	CSARGSRGETQYF
few	TRBV28	TRBJ2-7	.	TGTGCCAGCAGTCTCCCGGGGCGCTCCTACGAGCAGTACTTC	CASSLPGRSYEQYF
.	TRBV11-2	TRBJ2-3	.	TGTGCCAGCAGCTTCCTTAGCCAAGGGGCAGATACGCAGTATTTT	CASSFLSQGADTQYF
.	TRBV2	TRBJ2-3	TRBD2	TGTGCCAGCAGTGATTTGTGGAGCGGGGGGGCATCAGATACGCAGTATTTT	CASSDLWSGGASDTQYF
.	TRBV27	TRBJ2-5	.	TGTGCCAGCAGTTCCTTCCCCCAAGAGACCCAGTACTTC	CASSSFPQETQYF
.	TRBV6-5	TRBJ1-2	TRBD1	TGTGCCAGCAGTTGGGGACAGTGGGGCTATGGCTACACCTTC	CASSWGQWGYGYTF
.	TRBV20-1	TRBJ2-3	.	TGCAGTGCTAGTCTAGGGGCCCGATATAGCACAGATACGCAGTATTTT	CSASLGARYSTDTQYF
.	TRBV3-1	TRBJ1-1	.	TGTGCCAGCAGCCAAGTTGGGCAGGGTGAGAACACTGAAGCTTTCTTT	CASSQVGQGENTEAFF
.	TRBV10-3	TRBJ2-2	.	TGTGCCATCCAAGACGGAGTGAGCGACACCGGGGAGCTGTTTTTT	CAIQDGVSDTGELFF
.	TRBV19	TRBJ2-7	TRBD1	TGTGCCAGTAGTCTGCGGAGGACAGGGGACGAGCAGTACTTC	CASSLRRTGDEQYF